This TCR beta chain appears in the sequencing data of a study of blood T cell repertoires in COVID-19 (dated by TCRdb to 2018 to 2020). Some background on the complete study: Samples from collaborators originated in the United States, Italy and Spain and spanned both the acute and convalescent phases of COVID-19. Samples came from the ongoing ImmuneRACE study (first 160 participants) plus 1,254 subjects from 6 global collaborators. The repertoires were released in a freely available public database meant as a resource for research on the immune response to SARS-CoV-2. The prospective study material was composed of cDNA or gDNA derived from T cells, B-cell-depleted T cells, or PBMCs. A de-identified subject ID, COVID-19 status, age in years and sex were almost always included in the sample metadata. Subjects who had been exposed to COVID-19, were actively infected with it, or had recovered from it provided the deeply sampled blood TCRbeta repertoires that made up the dataset. HLA class I and class II types, where available, came from metadata supplied by the sample provider rather than from assay-based typing.

The collaborating institutions used their own protocols to collect whole blood in K2EDTA tubes. For TCRbeta analysis, collaborators shipped samples in one of three forms: frozen whole blood, isolated PBMCs, or DNA extracted from either of those sample types. Study-level results and caveats: How much clinical and demographic metadata was included differed by source and by participant, and the metadata was provided uncurated.

CDR3 length: 14 amino acids, cysteine to phenylalanine. Only CDR3 DNA remains: 42 bases, in frame from the first base. The CDR1 and CDR2 encoded by the germline V gene are KGHDR and SFDVKD. A distance of 11 bases separates the germline ends of V and J, which lose 2 bases and 7 bases respectively. The immunoSEQ Assay, a bias-controlled multiplex PCR, was used to amplify TCRbeta CDR3 regions from genomic DNA. The study's processing was this. The number of nucleated cells in each sample was estimated by amplification of reference gene primers within the assay. Sequence reads were collapsed and filtered to measure the absolute abundance of every unique TCRbeta CDR3 rearrangement. For each sample, productive Simpson clonality was calculated as the square root of Simpson's diversity index over productive rearrangements. Not all clones reach the TCRdb copy of this immuneACCESS table, which keeps in-frame sequences only. Checked studies attribute under half of the gap to unresolved V genes and leave the rest unexplained. The V and J calls and the clone size are those of that table, but D and trimming were determined from the DNA. Recorded for this sample are 230,000 or so clones; about 90% of them occurred a single time. Under 2% of the sample goes to the ten largest clones.

Remarks on this clone: This receptor's antigen is unknown. No base qualities exist here, and no much larger clone lies one base off it.

The source material was peripheral blood. The rearranged segments are TRBV24-1 and TRBJ1-5; TRBD1 could be the D gene, as 6 bases match. The TCR was taken from a man aged 35 to 55 with active or convalescent COVID-19. The DNA sequence is given as TGTGCCACCAGTGATTCCGCAACAGGGCAGCCCCAGCATTTT. This yields the protein CATSDSATGQPQHF.